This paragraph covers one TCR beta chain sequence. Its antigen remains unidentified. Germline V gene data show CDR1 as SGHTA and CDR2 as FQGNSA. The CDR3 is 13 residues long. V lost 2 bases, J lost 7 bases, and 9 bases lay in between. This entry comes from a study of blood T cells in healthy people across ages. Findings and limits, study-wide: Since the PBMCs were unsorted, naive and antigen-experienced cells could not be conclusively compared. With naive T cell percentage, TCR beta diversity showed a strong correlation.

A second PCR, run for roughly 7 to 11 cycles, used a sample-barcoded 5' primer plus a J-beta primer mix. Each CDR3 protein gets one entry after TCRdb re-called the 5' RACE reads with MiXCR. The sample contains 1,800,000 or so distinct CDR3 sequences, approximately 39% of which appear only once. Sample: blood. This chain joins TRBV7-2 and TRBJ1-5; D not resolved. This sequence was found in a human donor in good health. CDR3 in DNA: TGTGCCAGCAGCTTATTCGGCCGGCAGCCCCAGCATTTT. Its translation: CASSLFGRQPQHF.